This note documents a single T cell receptor (beta chain) sequence. Its matching antigen is unknown. V lost 6 bases and J 5 bases, leaving 14 bases between the germline ends. This CDR3 region has 13 residues. Germline V lookup: CDR1 DFQATT, CDR2 SNEGSKA (reference sequence). The data belong to a study of CD8 T cells in Susac syndrome. The study sequenced TCR beta in blood CD8+ and CD4+ T cells. General study points: Only a relatively small number of individuals were included in the TCR sequencing and HLA analysis.

Reverse transcription of roughly 0.45 to 1 ug RNA was performed with random hexamers. Amplification of TCR beta CDR3 across 54 Vbeta and 13 Jbeta was performed with immunoSEQ multiplex PCR. TCRdb redid the calling of the immunoSEQ multiplex PCR reads with MiXCR, one entry per CDR3 protein. Among 95,000 to 150,000 distinct CDR3 sequences, over 90% were seen once, and the ten largest hold over 0.12%. The chain couples TRBV20-1 to TRBJ2-1, with D perhaps TRBD2 (6 bases). Specimen: CD4+ T cells from PBMCs. This TCR was recovered from a human donor with Susac syndrome. The CDR3 nucleotides read TGCAGTGCGGTACCTACTAGCAACAATGAGCAGTTCTTC. This sequence encodes CSAVPTSNNEQFF.